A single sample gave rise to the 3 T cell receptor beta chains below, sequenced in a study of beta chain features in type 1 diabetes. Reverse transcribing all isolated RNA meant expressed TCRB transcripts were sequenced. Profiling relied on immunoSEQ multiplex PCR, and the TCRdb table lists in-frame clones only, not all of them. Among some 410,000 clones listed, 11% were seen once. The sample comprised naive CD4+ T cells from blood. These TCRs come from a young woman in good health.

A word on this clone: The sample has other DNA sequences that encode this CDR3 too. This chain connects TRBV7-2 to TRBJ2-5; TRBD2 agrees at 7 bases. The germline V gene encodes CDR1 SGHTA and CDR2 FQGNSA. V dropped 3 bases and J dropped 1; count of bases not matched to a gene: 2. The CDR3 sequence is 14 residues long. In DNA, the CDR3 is TGTGCCAGCAGCTTGGGAGGGGCCCAAGAGACCCAGTACTTC. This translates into CASSLGGAQETQYF.

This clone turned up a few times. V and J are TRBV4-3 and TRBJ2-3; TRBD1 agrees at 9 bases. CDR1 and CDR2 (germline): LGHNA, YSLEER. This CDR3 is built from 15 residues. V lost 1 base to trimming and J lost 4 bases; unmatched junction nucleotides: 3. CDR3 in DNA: TGCGCCAGCAGCCAAGTATGGACAGGGGCAGATACGCAGTATTTT. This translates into CASSQVWTGADTQYF.

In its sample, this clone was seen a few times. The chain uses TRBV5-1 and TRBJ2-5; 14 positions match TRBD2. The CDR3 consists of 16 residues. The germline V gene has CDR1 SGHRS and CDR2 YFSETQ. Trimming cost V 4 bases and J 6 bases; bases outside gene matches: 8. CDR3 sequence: CASSRTGTSGGKTQYF. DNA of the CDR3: TGCGCCAGCAGCAGGACCGGGACTAGCGGGGGAAAGACCCAGTACTTC.